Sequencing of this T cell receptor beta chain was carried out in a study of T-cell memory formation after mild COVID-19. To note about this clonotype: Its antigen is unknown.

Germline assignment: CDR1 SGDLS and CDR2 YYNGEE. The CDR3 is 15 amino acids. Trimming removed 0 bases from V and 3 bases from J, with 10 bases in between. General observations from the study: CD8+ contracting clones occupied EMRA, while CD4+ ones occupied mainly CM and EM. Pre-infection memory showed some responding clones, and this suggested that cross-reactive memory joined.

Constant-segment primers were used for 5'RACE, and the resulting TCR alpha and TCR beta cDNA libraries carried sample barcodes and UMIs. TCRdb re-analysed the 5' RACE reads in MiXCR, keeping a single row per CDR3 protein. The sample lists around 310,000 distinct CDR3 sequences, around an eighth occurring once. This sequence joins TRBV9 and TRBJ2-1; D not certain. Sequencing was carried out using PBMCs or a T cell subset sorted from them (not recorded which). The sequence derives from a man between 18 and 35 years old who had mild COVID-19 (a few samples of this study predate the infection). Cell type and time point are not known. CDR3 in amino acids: CASSVDGPGYNEQFF. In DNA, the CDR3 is TGTGCCAGCAGCGTAGATGGCCCGGGCTACAATGAGCAGTTCTTC.